This T cell receptor beta chain was recovered during a study of early T cells in non-severe SARS-CoV-2 infection. The TCR library protocol was used to attach unique molecular identifiers. These identifiers were attached to individual cDNA molecules. TCRdb itself ran the 5' RACE reads through MiXCR, one entry per CDR3 protein. Of more than 70,000 distinct CDR3 sequences in the sample, roughly an eighth were seen once. This CDR3 has 13 amino acids. V was cut by 3 bases and J by 3 bases, with 6 bases left in between. Germline V lookup: CDR1 DFQATT, CDR2 SNEGSKA (reference sequence). The chain employs TRBV20-1 and TRBJ1-6, with unresolved D. The TCR comes from an adult who was a healthcare worker with PCR-confirmed SARS-CoV-2 infection or an uninfected control (not recorded which). The sequencing input was whole blood. The CDR3 reads CSASTNYNSPLHF. In DNA form, the CDR3 reads TGCAGTGCTAGTACGAACTATAATTCACCCCTCCACTTT.